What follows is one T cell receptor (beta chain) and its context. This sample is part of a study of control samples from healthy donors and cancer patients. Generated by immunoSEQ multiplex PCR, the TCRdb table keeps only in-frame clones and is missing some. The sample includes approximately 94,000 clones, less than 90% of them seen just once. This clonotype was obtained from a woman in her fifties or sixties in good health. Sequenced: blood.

The CDR3 protein is CASSPGSSYEQYF. DNA of the CDR3: TGTGCCAGCAGCCCCGGGAGCTCCTACGAGCAGTACTTC. This sequence joins TRBV11-3 and TRBJ2-7; maybe TRBD2 (6 bases). The CDR3 length is 13 residues. Trimming shortened V by 5 bases and J by 0 bases, and 8 bases separated the two germline ends. In germline, CDR1 is SGHNT, CDR2 YENEEA.